A single sample is the source of the 6 T cell receptor beta chains below, sequenced in a study of control samples from healthy donors and cancer patients. Measured with immunoSEQ multiplex PCR; TCRdb has only the in-frame clones, and not every one. The sample records over 150,000 clones, approximately 95% being singletons. Sequencing used blood. The source of these receptors is a man younger than 30 in good health.

The CDR3 here is CASSSRVNSPLHF. The CDR3 DNA is TGTGCCAGCAGCAGCAGGGTAAATTCACCCCTCCACTTT. V and J are TRBV6-2 or TRBV6-3 and TRBJ1-6, with D perhaps matching TRBD1 (5 bases). The germline V gene has CDR1 MNHEY and CDR2 SVGEGT. There are 13 residues in the CDR3. Trimming took off 6 bases at V and 7 bases at J, with 10 bases between the two ends.

The chain carries TRBV12-5 and TRBJ1-4, with 7 bases lining up with TRBD1. The CDR3 extends over 17 amino acids. V lost 7 bases, J lost 2 bases, and 13 bases stayed unmatched. Germline V lookup: CDR1 LGHNT, CDR2 FRNRAP. CDR3 region: CASALGEGAATNEKLFF. CDR3 bases: TGTGCTAGTGCCTTGGGGGAGGGGGCAGCGACTAATGAAAAACTGTTTTTT.

The CDR3 protein is CASAEWSQGWIYGYTF. The CDR3 DNA is TGCGCCAGCGCGGAGTGGAGTCAGGGGTGGATCTATGGCTACACCTTC. This sequence joins TRBV5-1 and TRBJ1-2; possibly TRBD1 for D (6 bases). The CDR3 consists of 16 residues. CDR1 SGHRS and CDR2 YFSETQ come from the germline V gene. With 7 bases removed from V and 4 bases from J, the gap between germline ends came to 23 bases.

The rearrangement joins TRBV7-2 to TRBJ1-1, with a tentative D call TRBD1 (5 bases). The V gene lost 5 bases and the J gene lost 0 bases, with 10 bases spanning the gap. Germline lookup yields CDR1 SGHTA and CDR2 FQGNSA. CDR3 length: 14 amino acids. The CDR3 sequence is CASSPGTVNTEAFF. The CDR3 coding sequence is TGTGCCAGCAGCCCCGGGACGGTGAACACTGAAGCTTTCTTT.

The chain's CDR3 is CASSFGMNTEAFF. The DNA of the CDR3 is TGTGCCAGCAGTTTCGGAATGAACACTGAAGCTTTCTTT. V usage is TRBV12-3 or TRBV12-4 and J usage is TRBJ1-1; D gene unclear. CDR3 length: 13 amino acids. The V gene lost 3 bases and the J gene lost 0 bases, with 5 bases spanning the gap.

This chain links TRBV5-1 with TRBJ1-4; 9 bases agree with TRBD1. J was trimmed by 0 bases and V by 4 bases; bases with no gene match: 10. The CDR3 consists of 18 residues. Germline lookup yields CDR1 SGHRS and CDR2 YFSETQ. Here the CDR3 reads CASSDRDRVGPTNEKLFF. The CDR3 DNA sequence: TGCGCCAGCAGCGACCGGGACAGGGTAGGGCCAACTAATGAAAAACTGTTTTTT.